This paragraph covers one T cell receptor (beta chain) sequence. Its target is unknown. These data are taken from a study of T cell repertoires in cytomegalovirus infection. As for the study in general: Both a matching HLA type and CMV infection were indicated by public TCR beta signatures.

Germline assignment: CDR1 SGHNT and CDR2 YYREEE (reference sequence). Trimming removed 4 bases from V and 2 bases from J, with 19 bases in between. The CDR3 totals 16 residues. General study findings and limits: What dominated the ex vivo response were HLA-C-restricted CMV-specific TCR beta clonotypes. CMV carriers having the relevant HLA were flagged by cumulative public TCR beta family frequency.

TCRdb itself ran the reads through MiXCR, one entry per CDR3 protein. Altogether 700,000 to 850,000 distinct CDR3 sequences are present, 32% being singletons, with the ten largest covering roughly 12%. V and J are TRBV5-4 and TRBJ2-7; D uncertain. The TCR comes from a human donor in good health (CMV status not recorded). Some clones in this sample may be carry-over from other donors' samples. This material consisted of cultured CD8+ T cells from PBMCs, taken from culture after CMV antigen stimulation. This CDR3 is CASSPIENPAPYEQYF. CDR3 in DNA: TGTGCCAGCAGCCCTATAGAGAATCCCGCACCCTACGAGCAGTACTTC.